This T cell receptor beta chain appears in the sequencing data of a study of T cells after yellow fever vaccination. Notes on the study in general: Bulk-population clonotypes that are abundant could appear as contaminants in FACS-sorted repertoires. The booster response re-showed most primary clones: approximately 95% CD4, approximately 85% CD8. Compared with primary, the secondary response was weaker and peaked at day 5, not 15. Clonotypes appearing in both CD4 and CD8 compartments existed, and their share was small.

About this clonotype itself: Antigen specificity is unknown.

TCRdb fed the 5' RACE reads into MiXCR, producing one record per CDR3 protein. The sample has approximately 580,000 distinct CDR3 sequences; less than 20% are singletons. Germline CDR1 MDHEN, CDR2 SYDVKM. Trimming removed 3 bases from V and 6 bases from J, with 15 bases in between. This CDR3 has 15 residues. The input for sequencing was PBMCs, taken around 5 days after the first yellow fever vaccination. The gene calls are TRBV28 and TRBJ1-5; D is possibly TRBD1 (6 bases). This receptor was identified in a man between 18 and 29 years old who received the YFV17D yellow fever vaccine. This CDR3 reads CASSLQGQGTQPQHF. The CDR3 DNA sequence: TGTGCCAGCAGTTTGCAGGGGCAGGGAACTCAGCCCCAGCATTTT.